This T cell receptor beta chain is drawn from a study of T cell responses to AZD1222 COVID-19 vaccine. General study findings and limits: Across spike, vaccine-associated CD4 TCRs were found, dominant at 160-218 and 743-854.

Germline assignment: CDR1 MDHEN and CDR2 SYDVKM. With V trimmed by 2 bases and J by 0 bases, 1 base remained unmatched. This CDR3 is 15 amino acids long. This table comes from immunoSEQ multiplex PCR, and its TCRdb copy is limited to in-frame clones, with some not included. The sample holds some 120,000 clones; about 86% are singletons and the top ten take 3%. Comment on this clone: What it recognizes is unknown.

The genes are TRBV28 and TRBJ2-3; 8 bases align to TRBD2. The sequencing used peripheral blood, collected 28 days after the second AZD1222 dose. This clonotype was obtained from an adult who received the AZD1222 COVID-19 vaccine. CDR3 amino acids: CASSLTSGSTDTQYF. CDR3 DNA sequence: TGTGCCAGCAGTTTAACTAGCGGTAGCACAGATACGCAGTATTTT. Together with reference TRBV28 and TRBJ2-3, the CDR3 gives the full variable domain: DVKVTQSSRYLVKRTGEKVFLECVQDMDHENMFWYRQDPGLGLRLIYFSYDVKMKEKGDIPEGYSVSREKKERFSLILESASTNQTSMYLCASSLTSGSTDTQYFGPGTRLTVL.